Listed below are T cell receptor beta chains from one sample, sequenced in a study of control samples from healthy donors and cancer patients. TCRdb's copy holds only in-frame clones and misses some; the assay was immunoSEQ multiplex PCR. The sample includes around 190,000 clones, around 94% of them seen just once. Material: blood. The receptors were sampled from a man between 25 and 39 years old in good health. The CDR3 runs from the conserved cysteine through the conserved F or W. A D gene is named only where the DNA matches it firmly.

TRBJ2-3,TRBV2,.,CAFRKAALTDTQYF
TRBJ1-1,TRBV5-1,.,CASSLLSGSGEAFF
TRBJ2-1,TRBV6-5,TRBD2,CASNPTSGGTDEQFF
TRBJ2-2,TRBV7-2,TRBD1,CASSLDRLPGELFF
TRBJ2-2,TRBV3-1/TRBV3-2,.,CASSRPGEGGAGELFF
TRBJ1-1,TRBV30,.,CAWSPGGLNTEAFF
TRBJ2-7,TRBV2,TRBD2,CASSSSGTSGYEQYF
TRBJ1-4,TRBV7-2,.,CASSLGQIGELFF
TRBJ2-1,TRBV5-1,.,CASRLGRDSYNEQFF
TRBJ1-1,TRBV14,TRBD1,CASSRNRQGRNTEAFF
TRBJ1-1,TRBV5-1,.,CASSFTGATEAFF
TRBJ1-4,TRBV7-2,TRBD1,CASSSYGTGDEKLFF
TRBJ1-6,TRBV6-5,.,CASSYSLGTLLHF
TRBJ2-7,TRBV4-1,.,CASSQDSGVSEQYF